What follows describes a single TCR beta chain. The target antigen is unknown. The authors sorted CD4+ naive, central memory, regulatory and stem cell-like memory cells via CD45RO/CCR7/CD25/CD127/CD95/CD27. Sorted populations were all over 95% pure. The data are from a study of beta chain features in type 1 diabetes. cDNA synthesis used the whole RNA isolate, giving expressed TCRB sequences. The read count averaged about 3.57 million across naive, central memory and regulatory T cell samples. Produced via immunoSEQ multiplex PCR; TCRdb's table is partial and in-frame only. The sample holds some 660,000 clones, roughly an eighth seen once. Whole-study results and caveats: Type 1 diabetes patients had moderately but significantly shorter TCRB CDR3s in all four CD4+ subsets.

This CDR3 is built from 16 residues. Per germline, CDR1 MNHNS and CDR2 SASEGT. V was shortened by 2 bases and J by 1 base, with 14 bases between the two germline ends. This rearrangement joins TRBV6-1 to TRBJ2-5; D might be TRBD1 or TRBD2, each matching 5 bases. Sequencing input: naive CD4+ T cells from blood. The sequence derives from a man aged 18 to 29 with type 1 diabetes. The CDR3 DNA follows: TGTGCCAGCAGTGAACAACCTGGGACGTTCCAAGAGACCCAGTACTTC. It is translated as CASSEQPGTFQETQYF.